This T cell receptor (beta chain) originates from a study of blood T cell repertoires in COVID-19 (dated by TCRdb to 2020 to 2022). Study-wide context: Samples from collaborators originated in the United States, Italy and Spain and spanned both the acute and convalescent phases of COVID-19. The prospective study material was composed of cDNA or gDNA derived from T cells, B-cell-depleted T cells, or PBMCs. Subjects who had been exposed to COVID-19, were actively infected with it, or had recovered from it provided the deeply sampled blood TCRbeta repertoires that made up the dataset. A freely available public database, intended as a resource for researchers studying the immune response to SARS-CoV-2, is where the repertoires were released. The samples were drawn from two sources: the first 160 participants of the ongoing ImmuneRACE study, and about 1,300 subjects contributed by 6 global collaborators. The sample metadata nearly always contained a de-identified subject ID, COVID-19 status, age in years and sex. HLA class I and class II types, where available, came from metadata supplied by the sample provider rather than from assay-based typing.

TCRbeta CDR3 regions were amplified from genomic DNA by means of the immunoSEQ Assay, a bias-controlled multiplex PCR. As for the original processing: Nucleated cell counts per sample were estimated from amplification of reference gene primers within the assay. Sequence reads were collapsed and filtered to measure the absolute abundance of every unique TCRbeta CDR3 rearrangement. For each sample, productive Simpson clonality was calculated by taking the square root of Simpson's diversity index across productive rearrangements. TCRdb retrieved this table from immuneACCESS and kept in-frame rearrangements only. Not all clones are present; in checked studies, unresolved V genes account for under half, and no reason is known for the remainder. From that table come the V and J calls and clone size; the DNA was used to work out D and trimming. The sample contains roughly 100,000 clones, 70% to 85% of them found a single time. The ten largest clones capture around 7% of the sample.

CDR1 MRHNA and CDR2 SNTAGT are derived from the germline V gene. V ends up 6 bases short and J 5 bases short, with an unmatched junction base count of 7. The CDR3 covers 14 residues, taking in both the cysteine and the phenylalanine. Just CDR3 DNA is preserved here, 42 bases in frame from base 1. What the work shows at the level of the full study, not this receptor alone: The amount of clinical and demographic metadata varied by source and participant and was provided uncurated.

The collaborating institutions used their own protocols to collect whole blood in K2EDTA tubes. For TCRbeta analysis, collaborators shipped samples in one of three forms: frozen whole blood, isolated PBMCs, or DNA extracted from either of those sample types. As regards this clone: It has no known antigen specificity. Base quality data are lacking; no much larger clone is found one base away.

Sequences were obtained from peripheral blood. The chain couples TRBV6-4 to TRBJ1-2, with 9 junctional bases fitting TRBD1. The clonotype was recovered from a man aged 65-85 years with acute or convalescent COVID-19. The CDR3 is CASSKDRGGYGYTF. The DNA reads as follows: TGTGCCAGCAGCAAGGACAGGGGAGGTTATGGCTACACCTTC.